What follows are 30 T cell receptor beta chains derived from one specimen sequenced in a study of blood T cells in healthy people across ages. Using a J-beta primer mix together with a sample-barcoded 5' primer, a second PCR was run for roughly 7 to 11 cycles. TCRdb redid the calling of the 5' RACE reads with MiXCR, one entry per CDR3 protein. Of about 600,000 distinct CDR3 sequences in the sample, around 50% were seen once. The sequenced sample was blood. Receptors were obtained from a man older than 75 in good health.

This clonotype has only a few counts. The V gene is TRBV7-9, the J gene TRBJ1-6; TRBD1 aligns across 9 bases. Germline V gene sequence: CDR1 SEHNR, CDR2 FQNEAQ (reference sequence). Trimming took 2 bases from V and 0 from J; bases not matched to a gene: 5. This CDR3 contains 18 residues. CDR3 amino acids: CASSLIGTGSSYNSPLHF. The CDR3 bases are TGTGCCAGCAGCTTAATCGGGACAGGGAGCTCCTATAATTCACCCCTCCACTTT.

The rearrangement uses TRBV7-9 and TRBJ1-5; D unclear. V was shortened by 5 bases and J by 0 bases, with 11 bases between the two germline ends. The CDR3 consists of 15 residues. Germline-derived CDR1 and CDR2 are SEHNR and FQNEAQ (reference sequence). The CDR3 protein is CASSLAETSNQPQHF. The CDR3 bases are TGTGCCAGCAGCCTTGCCGAAACTAGCAATCAGCCCCAGCATTTT.

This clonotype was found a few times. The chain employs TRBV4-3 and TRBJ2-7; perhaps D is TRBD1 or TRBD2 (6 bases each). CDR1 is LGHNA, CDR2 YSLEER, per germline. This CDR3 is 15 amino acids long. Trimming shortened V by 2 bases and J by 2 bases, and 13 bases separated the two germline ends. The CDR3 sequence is CASSQQGGTTYEQYF. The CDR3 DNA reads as TGCGCCAGCAGCCAACAAGGGGGGACAACCTACGAGCAGTACTTC.

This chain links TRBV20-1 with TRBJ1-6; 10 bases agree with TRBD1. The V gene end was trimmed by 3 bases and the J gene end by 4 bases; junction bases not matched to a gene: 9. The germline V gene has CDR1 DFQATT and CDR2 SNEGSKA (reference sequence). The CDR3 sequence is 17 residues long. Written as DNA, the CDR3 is TGCAGTGCTAGCGACTGGGGGGACAGGGGTTATAATTCACCCCTCCACTTT. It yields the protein CSASDWGDRGYNSPLHF.

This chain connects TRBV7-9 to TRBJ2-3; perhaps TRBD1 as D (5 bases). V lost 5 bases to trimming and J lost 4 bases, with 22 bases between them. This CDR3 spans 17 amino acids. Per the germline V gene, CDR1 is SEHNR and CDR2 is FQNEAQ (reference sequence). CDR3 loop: CASSPQIRGDRSDTQYF. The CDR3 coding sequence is TGTGCCAGCAGCCCTCAGATTAGGGGCGACAGATCAGATACGCAGTATTTT.

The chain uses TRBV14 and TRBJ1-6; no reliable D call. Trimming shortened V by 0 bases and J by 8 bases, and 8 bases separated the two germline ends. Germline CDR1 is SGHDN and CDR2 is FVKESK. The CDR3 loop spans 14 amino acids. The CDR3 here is CASSQDSDYSPLHF. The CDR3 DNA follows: TGTGCCAGCAGCCAAGACTCAGATTATTCACCCCTCCACTTT.

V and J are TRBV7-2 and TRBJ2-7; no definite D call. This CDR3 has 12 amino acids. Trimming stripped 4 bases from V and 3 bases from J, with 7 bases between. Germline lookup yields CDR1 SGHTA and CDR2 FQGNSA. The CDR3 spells CASSSPDYEQYF. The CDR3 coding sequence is TGTGCCAGCAGCTCCCCCGACTACGAGCAGTACTTC.

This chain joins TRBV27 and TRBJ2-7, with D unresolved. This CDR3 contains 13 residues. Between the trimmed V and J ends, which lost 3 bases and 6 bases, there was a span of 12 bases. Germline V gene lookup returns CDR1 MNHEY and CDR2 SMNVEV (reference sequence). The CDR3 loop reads CASSFNSFGEQYF. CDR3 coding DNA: TGTGCCAGCAGTTTCAACTCCTTCGGCGAGCAGTACTTC.

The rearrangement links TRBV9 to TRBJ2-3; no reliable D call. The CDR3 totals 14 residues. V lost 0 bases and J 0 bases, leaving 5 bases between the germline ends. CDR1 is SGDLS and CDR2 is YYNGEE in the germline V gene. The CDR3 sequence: CASSVATSTDTQYF. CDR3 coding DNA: TGTGCCAGCAGCGTAGCTACGAGCACAGATACGCAGTATTTT.

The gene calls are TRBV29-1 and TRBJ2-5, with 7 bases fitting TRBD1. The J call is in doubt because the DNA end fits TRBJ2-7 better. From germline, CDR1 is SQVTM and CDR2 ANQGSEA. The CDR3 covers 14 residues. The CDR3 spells CSALGQPLGYEQYF. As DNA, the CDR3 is TGCAGCGCCCTGGGACAGCCCCTAGGGTACGAGCAGTACTTC.

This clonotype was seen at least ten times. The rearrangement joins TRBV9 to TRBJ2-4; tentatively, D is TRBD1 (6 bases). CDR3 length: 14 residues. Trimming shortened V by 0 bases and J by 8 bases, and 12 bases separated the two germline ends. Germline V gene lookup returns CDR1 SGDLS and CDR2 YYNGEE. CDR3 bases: TGTGCCAGCAGCGTAGAAGGGTGGACAGACATTCAGTACTTC. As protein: CASSVEGWTDIQYF.

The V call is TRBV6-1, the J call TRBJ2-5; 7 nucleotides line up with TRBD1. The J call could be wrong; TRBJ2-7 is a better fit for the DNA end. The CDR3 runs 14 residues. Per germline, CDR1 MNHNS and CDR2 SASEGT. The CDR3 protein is CASSDLQGPYEQYF. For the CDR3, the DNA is TGTGCCAGCAGTGACCTACAGGGGCCGTACGAGCAGTACTTC.

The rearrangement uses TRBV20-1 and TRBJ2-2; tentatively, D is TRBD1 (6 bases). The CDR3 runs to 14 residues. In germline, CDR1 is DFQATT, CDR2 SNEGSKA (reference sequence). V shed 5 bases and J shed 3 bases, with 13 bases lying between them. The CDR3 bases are TGCAGTGCTCGAGGGTGGACAGACACCGGGGAGCTGTTTTTT. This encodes CSARGWTDTGELFF.

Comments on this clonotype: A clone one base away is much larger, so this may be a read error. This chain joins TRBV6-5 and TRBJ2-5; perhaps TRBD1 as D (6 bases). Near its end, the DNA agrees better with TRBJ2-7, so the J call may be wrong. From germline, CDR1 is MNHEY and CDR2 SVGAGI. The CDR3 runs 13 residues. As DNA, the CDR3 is TGTACCAGCAGTGACGAAGGGGGCTACGAGCAGTACTTC. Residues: CTSSDEGGYEQYF.

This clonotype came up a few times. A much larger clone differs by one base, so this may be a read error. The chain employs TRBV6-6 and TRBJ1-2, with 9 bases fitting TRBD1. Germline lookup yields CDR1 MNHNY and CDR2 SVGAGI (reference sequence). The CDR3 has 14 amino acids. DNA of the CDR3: TGTGCCGGCAGAACAACAGGGGGCTCAGGTGGCTACACCTTC. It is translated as CAGRTTGGSGGYTF.

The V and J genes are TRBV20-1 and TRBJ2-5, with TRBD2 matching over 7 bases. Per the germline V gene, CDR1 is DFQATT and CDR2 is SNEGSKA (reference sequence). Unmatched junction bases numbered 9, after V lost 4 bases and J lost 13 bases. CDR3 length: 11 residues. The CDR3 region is CSAKGLTGGYF. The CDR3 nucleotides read TGCAGTGCTAAGGGGCTAACGGGAGGGTACTTC.

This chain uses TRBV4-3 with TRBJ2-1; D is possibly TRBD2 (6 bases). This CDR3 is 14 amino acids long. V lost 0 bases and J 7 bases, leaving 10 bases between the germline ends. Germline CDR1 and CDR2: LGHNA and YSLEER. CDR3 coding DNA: TGCGCCAGCAGCCAAGATCGAGGAGGGAATGAGCAGTTCTTC. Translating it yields CASSQDRGGNEQFF.

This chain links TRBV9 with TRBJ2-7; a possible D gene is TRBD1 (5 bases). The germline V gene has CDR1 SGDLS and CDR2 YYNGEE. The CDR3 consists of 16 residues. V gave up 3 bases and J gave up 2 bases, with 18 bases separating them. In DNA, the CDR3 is TGTGCCAGCAGCGCGGGTCTTAGGACACGAGCCTACGAGCAGTACTTC. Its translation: CASSAGLRTRAYEQYF. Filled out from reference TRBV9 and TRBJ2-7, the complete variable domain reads DSGVTQTPKHLITATGQRVTLRCSPRSGDLSVYWYQQSLDQGLQFLIQYYNGEERAKGNILERFSAQQFPDLHSELNLSSLELGDSALYFCASSAGLRTRAYEQYFGPGTRLTVT.

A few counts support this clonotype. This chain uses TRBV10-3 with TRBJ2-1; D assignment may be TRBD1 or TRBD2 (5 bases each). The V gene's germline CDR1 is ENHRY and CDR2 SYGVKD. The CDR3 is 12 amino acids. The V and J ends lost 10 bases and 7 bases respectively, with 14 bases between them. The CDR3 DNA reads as TGTGCCACCTCGGGACCAGCTAATGAGCAGTTCTTC. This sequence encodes CATSGPANEQFF.

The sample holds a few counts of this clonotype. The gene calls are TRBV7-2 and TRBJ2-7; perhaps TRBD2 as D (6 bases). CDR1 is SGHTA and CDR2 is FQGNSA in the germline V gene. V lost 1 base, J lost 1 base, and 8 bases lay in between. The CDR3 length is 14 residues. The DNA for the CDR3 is TGTGCCAGCAGCTTAGAGACTAGATCCTACGAGCAGTACTTC. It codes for CASSLETRSYEQYF.

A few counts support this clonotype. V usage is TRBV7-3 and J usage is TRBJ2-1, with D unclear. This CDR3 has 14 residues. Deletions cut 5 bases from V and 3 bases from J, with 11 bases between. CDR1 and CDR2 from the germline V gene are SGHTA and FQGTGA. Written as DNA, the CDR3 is TGTGCCAGCAGCCGAGACGCAAGCTACAATGAGCAGTTCTTC. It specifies CASSRDASYNEQFF. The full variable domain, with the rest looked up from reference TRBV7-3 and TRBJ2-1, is GAGVSQTPSNKVTEKGKYVELRCDPISGHTALYWYRQSLGQGPEFLIYFQGTGAADDSGLPNDRFFAVRPEGSVSTLKIQRTERGDSAVYLCASSRDASYNEQFFGPGTRLTVL.

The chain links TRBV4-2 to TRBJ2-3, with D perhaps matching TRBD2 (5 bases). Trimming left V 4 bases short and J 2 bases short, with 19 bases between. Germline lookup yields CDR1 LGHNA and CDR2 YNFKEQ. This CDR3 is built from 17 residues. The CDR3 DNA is TGTGCCAGCAGCCCCCTTTGGGAGAAGGGTCCCACAGATACGCAGTATTTT. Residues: CASSPLWEKGPTDTQYF.

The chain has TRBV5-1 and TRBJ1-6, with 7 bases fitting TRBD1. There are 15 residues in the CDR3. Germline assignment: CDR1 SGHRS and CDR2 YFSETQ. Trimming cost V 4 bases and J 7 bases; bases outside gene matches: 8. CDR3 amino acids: CASSPGGTENSPLHF. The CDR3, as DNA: TGCGCCAGCAGCCCGGGAGGGACAGAAAATTCACCCCTCCACTTT.

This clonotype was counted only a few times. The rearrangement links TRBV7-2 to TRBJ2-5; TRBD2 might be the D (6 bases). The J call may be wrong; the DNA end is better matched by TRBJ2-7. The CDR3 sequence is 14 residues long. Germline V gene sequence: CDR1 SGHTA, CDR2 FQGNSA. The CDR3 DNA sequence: TGTGCCAGCAGCTTAGCGGCGGGATACTACGAGCAGTACTTC. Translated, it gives CASSLAAGYYEQYF.

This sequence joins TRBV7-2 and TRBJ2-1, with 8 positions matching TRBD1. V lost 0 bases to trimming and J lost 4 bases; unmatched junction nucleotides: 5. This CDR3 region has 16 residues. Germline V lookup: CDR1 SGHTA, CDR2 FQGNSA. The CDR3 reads CASSLAPQGAYNEQFF. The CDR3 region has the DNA TGTGCCAGCAGCTTAGCTCCGCAGGGGGCTTACAATGAGCAGTTCTTC.

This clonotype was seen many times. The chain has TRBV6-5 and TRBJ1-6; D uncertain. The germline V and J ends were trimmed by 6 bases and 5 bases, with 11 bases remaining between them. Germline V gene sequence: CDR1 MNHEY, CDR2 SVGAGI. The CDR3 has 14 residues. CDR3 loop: CASRGGGNNSPLHF. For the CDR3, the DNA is TGTGCCAGCAGGGGCGGCGGGAATAATTCACCCCTCCACTTT.

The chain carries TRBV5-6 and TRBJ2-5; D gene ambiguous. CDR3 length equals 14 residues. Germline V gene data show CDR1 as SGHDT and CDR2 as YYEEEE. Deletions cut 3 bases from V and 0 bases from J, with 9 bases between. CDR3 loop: CASSSNGDQETQYF. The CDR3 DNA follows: TGTGCCAGCAGCTCGAATGGGGACCAAGAGACCCAGTACTTC. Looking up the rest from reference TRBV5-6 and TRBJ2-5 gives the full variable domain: DAGVTQSPTHLIKTRGQQVTLRCSPKSGHDTVSWYQQALGQGPQFIFQYYEEEERQRGNFPDRFSGHQFPNYSSELNVNALLLGDSALYLCASSSNGDQETQYFGPGTRLLVL.

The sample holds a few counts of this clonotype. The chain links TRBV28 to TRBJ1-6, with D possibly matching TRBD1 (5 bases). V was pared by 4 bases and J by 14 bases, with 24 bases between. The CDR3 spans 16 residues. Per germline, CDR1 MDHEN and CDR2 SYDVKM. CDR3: CASSSLSTPGLGALHF. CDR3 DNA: TGTGCCAGCAGTTCCCTATCTACTCCGGGACTAGGCGCCCTCCACTTT.

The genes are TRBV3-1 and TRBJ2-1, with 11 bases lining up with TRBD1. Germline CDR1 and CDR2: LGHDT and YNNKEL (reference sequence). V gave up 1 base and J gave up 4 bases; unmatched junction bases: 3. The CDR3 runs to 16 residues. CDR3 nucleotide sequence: TGTGCCAGCAGCCAAGCCGGGACAGGGGGTTACAATGAGCAGTTCTTC. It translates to CASSQAGTGGYNEQFF.

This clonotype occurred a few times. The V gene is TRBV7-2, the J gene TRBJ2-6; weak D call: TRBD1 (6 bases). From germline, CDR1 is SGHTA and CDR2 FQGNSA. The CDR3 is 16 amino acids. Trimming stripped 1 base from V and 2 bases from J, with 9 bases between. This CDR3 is CASSLEAGAGANVLTF. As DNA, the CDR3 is TGTGCCAGCAGCTTAGAAGCAGGGGCTGGGGCCAACGTCCTGACTTTC.